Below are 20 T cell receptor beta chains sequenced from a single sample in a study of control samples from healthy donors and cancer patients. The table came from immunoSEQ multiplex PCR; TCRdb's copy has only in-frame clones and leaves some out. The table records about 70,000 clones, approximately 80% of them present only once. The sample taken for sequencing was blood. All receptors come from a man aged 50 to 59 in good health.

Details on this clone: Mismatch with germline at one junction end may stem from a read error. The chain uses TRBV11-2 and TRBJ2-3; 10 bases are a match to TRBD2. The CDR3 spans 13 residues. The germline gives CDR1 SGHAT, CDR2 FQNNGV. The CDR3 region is CASSQIAGTSVDF. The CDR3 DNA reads TGTGCCAGCAGCCAAATCGCCGGGACTAGCGTGGATTTT.

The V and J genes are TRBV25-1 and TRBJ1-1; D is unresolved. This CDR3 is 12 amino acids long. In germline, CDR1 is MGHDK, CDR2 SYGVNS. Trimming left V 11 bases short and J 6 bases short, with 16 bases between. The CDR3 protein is CAGSGVFAEAFF. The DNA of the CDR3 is TGTGCCGGATCCGGGGTTTTCGCTGAAGCTTTCTTT.

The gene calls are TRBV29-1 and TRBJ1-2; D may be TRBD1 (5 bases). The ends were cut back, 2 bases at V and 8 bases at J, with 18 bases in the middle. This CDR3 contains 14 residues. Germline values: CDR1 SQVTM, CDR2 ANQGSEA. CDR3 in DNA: TGCAGCGTTGAATCTCTCAGAGGGGCTGAAGGCTACACCTTC. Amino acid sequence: CSVESLRGAEGYTF. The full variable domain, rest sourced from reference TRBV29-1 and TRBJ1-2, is SAVISQKPSRDICQRGTSLTIQCQVDSQVTMMFWYRQQPGQSLTLIATANQGSEATYESGFVIDKFPISRPNLTFSTLTVSNMSPEDSSIYLCSVESLRGAEGYTFGSGTRLTVV.

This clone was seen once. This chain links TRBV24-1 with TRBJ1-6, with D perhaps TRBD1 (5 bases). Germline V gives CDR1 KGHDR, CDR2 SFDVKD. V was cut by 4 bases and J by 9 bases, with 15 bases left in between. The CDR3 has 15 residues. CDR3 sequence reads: CATSEARLGRSPLHF. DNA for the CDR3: TGTGCCACCAGTGAAGCCAGACTGGGACGTTCACCCCTCCACTTT.

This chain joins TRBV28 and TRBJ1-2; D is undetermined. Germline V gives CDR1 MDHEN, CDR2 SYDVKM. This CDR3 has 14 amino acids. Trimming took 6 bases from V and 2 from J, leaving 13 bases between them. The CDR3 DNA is TGTGCCAGCAGCACTCCTTGGGGAAACTATGGCTACACCTTC. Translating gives CASSTPWGNYGYTF.

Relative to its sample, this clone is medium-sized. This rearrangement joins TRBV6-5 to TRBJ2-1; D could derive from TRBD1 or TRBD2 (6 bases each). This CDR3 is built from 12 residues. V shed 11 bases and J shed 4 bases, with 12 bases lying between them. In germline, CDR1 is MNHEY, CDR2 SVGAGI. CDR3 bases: TGTGCCTCCCGAGGGGGGTACAATGAGCAGTTCTTC. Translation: CASRGGYNEQFF.

CDR3 amino acids: CASSPRPSGSADTQYF. CDR3 nucleotides: TGTGCCAGCTCACCAAGGCCTAGCGGGTCGGCAGATACGCAGTATTTT. This rearrangement joins TRBV18 to TRBJ2-3; 8 bases match TRBD2. The CDR3 covers 16 residues. CDR1 and CDR2 (germline): KGHSH, LQKENI. The V segment lost 2 bases and the J segment 4 bases; nucleotides outside the gene matches: 8. The complete variable domain, with remaining parts taken from reference TRBV18 and TRBJ2-3, reads NAGVMQNPRHLVRRRGQEARLRCSPMKGHSHVYWYRQLPEEGLKFMVYLQKENIIDESGMPKERFSAEFPKEGPSILRIQQVVRGDSAAYFCASSPRPSGSADTQYFGPGTRLTVL.

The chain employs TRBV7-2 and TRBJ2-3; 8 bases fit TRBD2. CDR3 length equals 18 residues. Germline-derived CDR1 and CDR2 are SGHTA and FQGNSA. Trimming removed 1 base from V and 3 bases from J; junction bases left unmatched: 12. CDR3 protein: CASSLEASGFWGTDTQYF. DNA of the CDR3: TGTGCCAGCAGCTTAGAGGCTAGCGGGTTTTGGGGGACAGATACGCAGTATTTT. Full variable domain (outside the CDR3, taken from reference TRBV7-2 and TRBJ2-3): GAGVSQSPSNKVTEKGKDVELRCDPISGHTALYWYRQSLGQGLEFLIYFQGNSAPDKSGLPSDRFSAERTGGSVSTLTIQRTQQEDSAVYLCASSLEASGFWGTDTQYFGPGTRLTVL.

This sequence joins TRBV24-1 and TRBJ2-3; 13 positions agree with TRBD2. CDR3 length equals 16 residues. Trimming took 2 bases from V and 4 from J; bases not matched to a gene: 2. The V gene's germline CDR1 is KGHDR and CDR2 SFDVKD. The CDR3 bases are TGTGCCACCAGTGATTGGACTAGCGGGAGTGCAGATACGCAGTATTTT. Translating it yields CATSDWTSGSADTQYF.

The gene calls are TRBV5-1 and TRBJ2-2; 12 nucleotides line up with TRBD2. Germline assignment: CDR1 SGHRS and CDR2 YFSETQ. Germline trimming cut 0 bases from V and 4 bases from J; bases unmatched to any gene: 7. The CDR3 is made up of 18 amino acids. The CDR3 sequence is CASSLGLAGAPGTGELFF. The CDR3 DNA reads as TGCGCCAGCAGCTTGGGACTAGCGGGAGCCCCGGGCACCGGGGAGCTGTTTTTT.

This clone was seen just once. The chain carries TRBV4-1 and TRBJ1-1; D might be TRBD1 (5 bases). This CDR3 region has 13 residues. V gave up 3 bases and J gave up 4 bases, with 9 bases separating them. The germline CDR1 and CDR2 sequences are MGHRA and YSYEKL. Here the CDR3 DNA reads TGCGCCAGCAGCCACCGGGGGGGCACTGAAGCTTTCTTT. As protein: CASSHRGGTEAFF.

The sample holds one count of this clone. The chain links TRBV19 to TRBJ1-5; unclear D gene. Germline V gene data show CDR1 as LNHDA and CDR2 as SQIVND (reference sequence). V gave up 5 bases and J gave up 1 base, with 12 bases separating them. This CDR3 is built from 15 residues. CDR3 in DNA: TGTGCCAGTAGTCCCCGGGAAGGAAGCAATCAGCCCCAGCATTTT. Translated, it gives CASSPREGSNQPQHF. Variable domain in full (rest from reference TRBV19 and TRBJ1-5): DGGITQSPKYLFRKEGQNVTLSCEQNLNHDAMYWYRQDPGQGLRLIYYSQIVNDFQKGDIAEGYSVSREKKESFPLTVTSAQKNPTAFYLCASSPREGSNQPQHFGDGTRLSIL.

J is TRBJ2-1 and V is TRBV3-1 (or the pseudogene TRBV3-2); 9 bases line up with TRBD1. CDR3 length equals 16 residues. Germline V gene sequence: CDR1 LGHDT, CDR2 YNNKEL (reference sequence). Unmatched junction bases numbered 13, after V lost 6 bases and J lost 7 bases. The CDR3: CASRLTGTGSRNEQFF. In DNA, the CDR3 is TGTGCCAGCAGGTTGACTGGGACAGGGAGTAGGAATGAGCAGTTCTTC.

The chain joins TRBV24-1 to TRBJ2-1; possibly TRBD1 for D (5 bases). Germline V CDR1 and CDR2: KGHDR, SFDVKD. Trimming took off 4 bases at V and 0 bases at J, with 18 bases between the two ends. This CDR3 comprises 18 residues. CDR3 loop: CATSDGPAQDVSYNEQFF. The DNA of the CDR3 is TGTGCCACCAGTGACGGACCCGCACAGGACGTCTCCTACAATGAGCAGTTCTTC.

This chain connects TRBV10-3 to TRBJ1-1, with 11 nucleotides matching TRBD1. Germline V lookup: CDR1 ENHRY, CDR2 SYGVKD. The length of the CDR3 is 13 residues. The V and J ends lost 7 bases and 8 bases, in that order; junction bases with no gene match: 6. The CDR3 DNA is TGTGCCATCACCAGGACAGGGGGCACCGAAGCTTTCTTT. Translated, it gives CAITRTGGTEAFF.

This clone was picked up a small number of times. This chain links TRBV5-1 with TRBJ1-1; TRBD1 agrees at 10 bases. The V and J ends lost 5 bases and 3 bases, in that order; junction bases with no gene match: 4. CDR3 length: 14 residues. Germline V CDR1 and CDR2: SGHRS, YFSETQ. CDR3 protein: CASRSGTGDTEAFF. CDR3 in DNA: TGCGCCAGCAGGAGCGGGACAGGGGACACTGAAGCTTTCTTT. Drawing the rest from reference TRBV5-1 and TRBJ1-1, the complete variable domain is KAGVTQTPRYLIKTRGQQVTLSCSPISGHRSVSWYQQTPGQGLQFLFEYFSETQRNKGNFPGRFSGRQFSNSRSEMNVSTLELGDSALYLCASRSGTGDTEAFFGQGTRLTVV.

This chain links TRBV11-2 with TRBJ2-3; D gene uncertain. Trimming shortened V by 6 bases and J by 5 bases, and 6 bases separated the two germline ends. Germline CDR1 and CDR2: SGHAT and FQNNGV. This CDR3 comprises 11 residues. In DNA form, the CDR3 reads TGTGCCAGCAGGCACAGAGATACGCAGTATTTT. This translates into CASRHRDTQYF. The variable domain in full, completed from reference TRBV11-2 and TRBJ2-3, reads EAGVAQSPRYKIIEKRQSVAFWCNPISGHATLYWYQQILGQGPKLLIQFQNNGVVDDSQLPKDRFSAERLKGVDSTLKIQPAKLEDSAVYLCASRHRDTQYFGPGTRLTVL.

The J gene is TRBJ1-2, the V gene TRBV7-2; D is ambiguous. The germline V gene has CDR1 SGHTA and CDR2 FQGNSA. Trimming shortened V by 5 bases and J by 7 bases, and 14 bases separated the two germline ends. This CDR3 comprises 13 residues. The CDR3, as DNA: TGTGCCAGCAGCCCACTCCGTCAGAGTGGCTACACCTTC. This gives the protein CASSPLRQSGYTF.

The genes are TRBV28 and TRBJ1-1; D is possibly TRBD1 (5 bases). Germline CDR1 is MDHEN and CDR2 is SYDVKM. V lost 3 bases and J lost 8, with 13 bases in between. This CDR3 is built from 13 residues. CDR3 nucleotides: TGTGCCAGCAGTTTGGACAACCTGGGAGAAGCTTTCTTT. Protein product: CASSLDNLGEAFF. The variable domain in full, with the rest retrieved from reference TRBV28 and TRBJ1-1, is DVKVTQSSRYLVKRTGEKVFLECVQDMDHENMFWYRQDPGLGLRLIYFSYDVKMKEKGDIPEGYSVSREKKERFSLILESASTNQTSMYLCASSLDNLGEAFFGQGTRLTVV.

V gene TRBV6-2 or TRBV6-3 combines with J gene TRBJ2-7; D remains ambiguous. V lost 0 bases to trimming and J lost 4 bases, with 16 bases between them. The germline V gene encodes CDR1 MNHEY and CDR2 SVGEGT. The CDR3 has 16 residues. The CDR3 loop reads CASSYSKVRNLYEQYF. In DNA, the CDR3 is TGTGCCAGCAGTTACTCGAAGGTACGGAACCTTTACGAGCAGTACTTC.